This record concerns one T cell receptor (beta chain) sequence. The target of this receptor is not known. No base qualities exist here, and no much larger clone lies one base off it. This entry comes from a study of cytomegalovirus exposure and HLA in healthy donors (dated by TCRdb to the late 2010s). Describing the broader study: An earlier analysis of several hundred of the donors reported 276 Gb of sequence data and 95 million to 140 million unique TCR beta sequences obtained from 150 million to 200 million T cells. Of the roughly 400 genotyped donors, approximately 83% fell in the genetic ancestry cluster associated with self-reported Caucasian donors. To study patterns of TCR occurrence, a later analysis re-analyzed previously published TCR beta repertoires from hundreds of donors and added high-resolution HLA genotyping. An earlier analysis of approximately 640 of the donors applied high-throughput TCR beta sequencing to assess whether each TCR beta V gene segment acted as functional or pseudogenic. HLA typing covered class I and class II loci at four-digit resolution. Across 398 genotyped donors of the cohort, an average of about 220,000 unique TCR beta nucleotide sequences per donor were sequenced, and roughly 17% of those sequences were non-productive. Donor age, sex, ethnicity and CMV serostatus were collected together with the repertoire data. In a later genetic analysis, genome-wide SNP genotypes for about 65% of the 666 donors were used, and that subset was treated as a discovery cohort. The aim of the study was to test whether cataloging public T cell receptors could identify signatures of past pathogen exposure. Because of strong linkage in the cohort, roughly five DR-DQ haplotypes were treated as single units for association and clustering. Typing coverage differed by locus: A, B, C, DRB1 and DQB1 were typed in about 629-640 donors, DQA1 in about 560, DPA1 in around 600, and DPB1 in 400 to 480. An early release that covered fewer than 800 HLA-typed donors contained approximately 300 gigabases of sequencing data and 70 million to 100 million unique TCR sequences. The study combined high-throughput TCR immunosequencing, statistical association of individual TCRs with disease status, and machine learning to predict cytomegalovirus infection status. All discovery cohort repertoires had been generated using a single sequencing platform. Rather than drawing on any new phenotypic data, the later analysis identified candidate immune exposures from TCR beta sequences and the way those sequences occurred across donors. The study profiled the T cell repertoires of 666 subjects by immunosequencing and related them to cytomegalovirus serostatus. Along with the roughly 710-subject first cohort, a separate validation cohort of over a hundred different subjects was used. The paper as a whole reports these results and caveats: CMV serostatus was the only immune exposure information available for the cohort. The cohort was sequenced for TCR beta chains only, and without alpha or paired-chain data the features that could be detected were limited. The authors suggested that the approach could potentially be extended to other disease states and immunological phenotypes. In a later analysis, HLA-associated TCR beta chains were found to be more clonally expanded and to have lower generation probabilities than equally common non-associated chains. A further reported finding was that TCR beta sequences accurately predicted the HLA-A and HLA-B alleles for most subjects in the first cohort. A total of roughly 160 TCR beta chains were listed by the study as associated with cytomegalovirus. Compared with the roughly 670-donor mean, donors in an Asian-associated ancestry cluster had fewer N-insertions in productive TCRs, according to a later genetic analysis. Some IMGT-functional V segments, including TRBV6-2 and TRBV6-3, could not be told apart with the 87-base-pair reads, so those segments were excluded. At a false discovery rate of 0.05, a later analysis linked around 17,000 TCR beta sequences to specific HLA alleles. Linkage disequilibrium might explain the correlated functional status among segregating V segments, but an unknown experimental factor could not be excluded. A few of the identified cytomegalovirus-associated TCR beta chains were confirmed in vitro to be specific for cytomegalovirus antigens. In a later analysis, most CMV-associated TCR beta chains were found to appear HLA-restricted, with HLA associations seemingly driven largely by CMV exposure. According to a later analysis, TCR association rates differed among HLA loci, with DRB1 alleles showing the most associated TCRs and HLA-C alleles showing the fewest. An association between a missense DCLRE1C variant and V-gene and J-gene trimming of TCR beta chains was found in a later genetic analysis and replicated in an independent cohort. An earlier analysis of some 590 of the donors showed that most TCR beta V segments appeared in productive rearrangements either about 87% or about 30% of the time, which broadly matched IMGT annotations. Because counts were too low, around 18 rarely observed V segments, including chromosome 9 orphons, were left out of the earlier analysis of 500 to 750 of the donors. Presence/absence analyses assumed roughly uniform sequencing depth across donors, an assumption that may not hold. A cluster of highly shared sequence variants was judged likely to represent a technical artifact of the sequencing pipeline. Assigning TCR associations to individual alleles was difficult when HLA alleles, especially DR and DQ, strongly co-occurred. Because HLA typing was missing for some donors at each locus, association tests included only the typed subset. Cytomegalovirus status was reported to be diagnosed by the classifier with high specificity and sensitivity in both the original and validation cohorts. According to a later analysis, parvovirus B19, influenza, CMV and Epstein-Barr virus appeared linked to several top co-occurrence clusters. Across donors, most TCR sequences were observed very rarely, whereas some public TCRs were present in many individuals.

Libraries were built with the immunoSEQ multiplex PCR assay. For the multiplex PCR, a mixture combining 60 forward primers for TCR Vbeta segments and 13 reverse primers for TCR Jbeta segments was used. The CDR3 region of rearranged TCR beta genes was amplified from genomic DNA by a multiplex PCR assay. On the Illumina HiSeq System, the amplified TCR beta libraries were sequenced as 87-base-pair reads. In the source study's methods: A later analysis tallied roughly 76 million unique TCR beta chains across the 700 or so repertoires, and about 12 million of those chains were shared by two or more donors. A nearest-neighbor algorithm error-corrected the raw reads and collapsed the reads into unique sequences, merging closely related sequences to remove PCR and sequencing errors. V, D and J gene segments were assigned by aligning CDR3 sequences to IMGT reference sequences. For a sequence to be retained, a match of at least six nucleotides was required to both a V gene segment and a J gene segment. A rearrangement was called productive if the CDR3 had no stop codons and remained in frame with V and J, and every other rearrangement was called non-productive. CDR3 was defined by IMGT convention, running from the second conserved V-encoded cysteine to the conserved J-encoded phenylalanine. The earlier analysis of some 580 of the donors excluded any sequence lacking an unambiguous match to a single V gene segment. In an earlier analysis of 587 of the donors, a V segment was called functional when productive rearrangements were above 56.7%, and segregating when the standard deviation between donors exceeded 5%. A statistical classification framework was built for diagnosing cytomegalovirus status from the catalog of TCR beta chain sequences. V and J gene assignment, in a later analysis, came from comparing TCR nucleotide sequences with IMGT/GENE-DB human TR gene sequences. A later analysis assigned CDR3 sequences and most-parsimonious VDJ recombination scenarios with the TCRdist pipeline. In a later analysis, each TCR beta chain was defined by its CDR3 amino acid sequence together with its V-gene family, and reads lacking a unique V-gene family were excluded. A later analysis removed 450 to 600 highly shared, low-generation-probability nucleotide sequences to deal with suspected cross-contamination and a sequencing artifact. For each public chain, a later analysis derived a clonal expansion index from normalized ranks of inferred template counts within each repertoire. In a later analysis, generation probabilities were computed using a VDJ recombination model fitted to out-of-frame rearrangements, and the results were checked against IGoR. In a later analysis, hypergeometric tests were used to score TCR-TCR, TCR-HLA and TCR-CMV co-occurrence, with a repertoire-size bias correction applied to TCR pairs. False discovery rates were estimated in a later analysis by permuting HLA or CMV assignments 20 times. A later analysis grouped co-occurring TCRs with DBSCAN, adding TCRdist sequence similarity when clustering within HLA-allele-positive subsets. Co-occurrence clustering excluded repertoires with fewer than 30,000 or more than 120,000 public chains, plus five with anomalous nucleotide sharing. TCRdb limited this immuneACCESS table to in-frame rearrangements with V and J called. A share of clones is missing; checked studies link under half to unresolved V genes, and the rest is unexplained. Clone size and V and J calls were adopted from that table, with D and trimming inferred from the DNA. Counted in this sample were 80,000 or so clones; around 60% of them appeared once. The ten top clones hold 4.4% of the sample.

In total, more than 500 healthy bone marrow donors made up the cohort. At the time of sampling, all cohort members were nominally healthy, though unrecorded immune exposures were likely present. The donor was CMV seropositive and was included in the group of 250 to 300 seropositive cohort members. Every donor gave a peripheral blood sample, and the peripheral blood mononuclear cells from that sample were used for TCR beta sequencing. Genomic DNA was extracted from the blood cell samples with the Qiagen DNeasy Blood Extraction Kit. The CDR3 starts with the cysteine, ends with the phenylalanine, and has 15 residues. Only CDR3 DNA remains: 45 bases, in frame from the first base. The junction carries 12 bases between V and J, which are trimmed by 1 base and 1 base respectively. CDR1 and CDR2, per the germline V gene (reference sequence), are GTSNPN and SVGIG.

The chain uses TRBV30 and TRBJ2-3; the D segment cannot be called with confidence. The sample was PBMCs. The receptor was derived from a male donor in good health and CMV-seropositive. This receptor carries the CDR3 CAWSAGIGGTDTQYF. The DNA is TGTGCCTGGAGTGCGGGTATTGGAGGCACAGATACGCAGTATTTT.